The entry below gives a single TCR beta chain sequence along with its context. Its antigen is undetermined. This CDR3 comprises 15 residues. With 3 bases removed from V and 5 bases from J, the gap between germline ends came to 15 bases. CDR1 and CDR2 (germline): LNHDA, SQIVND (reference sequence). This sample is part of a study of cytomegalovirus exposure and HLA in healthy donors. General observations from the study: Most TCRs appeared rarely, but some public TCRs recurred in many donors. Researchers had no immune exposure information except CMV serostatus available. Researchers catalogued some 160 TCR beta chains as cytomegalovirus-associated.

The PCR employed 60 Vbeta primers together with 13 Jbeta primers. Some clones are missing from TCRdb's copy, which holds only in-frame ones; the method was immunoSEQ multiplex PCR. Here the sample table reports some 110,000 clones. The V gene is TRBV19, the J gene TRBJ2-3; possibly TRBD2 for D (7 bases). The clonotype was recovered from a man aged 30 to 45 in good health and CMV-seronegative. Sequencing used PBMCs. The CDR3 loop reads CASSIWGGAGDTQYF. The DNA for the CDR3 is TGTGCCAGTAGTATTTGGGGGGGGGCCGGAGATACGCAGTATTTT.